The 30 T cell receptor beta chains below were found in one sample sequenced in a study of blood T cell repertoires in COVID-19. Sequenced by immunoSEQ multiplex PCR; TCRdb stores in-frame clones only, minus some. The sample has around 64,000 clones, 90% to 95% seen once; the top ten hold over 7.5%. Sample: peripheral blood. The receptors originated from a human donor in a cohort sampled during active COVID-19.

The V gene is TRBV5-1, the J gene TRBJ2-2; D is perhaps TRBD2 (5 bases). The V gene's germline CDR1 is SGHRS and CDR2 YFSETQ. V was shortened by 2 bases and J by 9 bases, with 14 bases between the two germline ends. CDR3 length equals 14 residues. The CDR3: CASSLATMTRELFF. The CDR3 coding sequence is TGCGCCAGCAGCTTAGCGACTATGACCAGGGAGCTGTTTTTT.

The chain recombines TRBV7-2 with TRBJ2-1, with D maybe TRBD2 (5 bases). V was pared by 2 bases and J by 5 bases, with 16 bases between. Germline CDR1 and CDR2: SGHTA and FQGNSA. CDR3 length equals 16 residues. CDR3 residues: CASSLSMGASHNEQFF. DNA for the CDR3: TGTGCCAGCAGCTTATCGATGGGAGCATCCCACAATGAGCAGTTCTTC. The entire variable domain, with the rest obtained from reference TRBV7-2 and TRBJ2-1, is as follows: GAGVSQSPSNKVTEKGKDVELRCDPISGHTALYWYRQSLGQGLEFLIYFQGNSAPDKSGLPSDRFSAERTGGSVSTLTIQRTQQEDSAVYLCASSLSMGASHNEQFFGPGTRLTVL.

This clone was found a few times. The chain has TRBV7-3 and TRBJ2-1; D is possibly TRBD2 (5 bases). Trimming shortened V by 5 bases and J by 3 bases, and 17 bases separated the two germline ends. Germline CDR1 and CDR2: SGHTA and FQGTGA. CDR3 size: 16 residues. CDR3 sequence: CASSAVGGRLYNEQFF. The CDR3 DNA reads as TGTGCCAGCAGCGCCGTGGGCGGGCGCCTCTACAATGAGCAGTTCTTC.

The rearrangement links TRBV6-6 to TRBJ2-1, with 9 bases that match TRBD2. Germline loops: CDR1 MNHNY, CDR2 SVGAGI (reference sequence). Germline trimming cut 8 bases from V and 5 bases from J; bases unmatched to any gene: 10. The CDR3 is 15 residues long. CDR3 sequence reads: CASVAELAGDNEQFF. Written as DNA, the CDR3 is TGTGCCAGCGTTGCGGAACTAGCGGGTGACAATGAGCAGTTCTTC.

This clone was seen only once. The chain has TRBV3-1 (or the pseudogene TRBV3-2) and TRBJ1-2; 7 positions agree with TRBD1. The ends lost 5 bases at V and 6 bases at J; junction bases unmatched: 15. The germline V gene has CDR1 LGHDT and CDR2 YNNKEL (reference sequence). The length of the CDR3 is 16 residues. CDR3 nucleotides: TGTGCCAGCAGCAAAGGGTTAGCAGGGGGACTCGATGGCTACACCTTC. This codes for CASSKGLAGGLDGYTF.

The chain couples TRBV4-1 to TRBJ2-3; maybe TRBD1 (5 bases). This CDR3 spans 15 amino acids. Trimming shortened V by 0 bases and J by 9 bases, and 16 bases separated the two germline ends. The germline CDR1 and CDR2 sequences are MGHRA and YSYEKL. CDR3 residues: CASSQDWGSSKTQYF. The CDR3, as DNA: TGCGCCAGCAGCCAAGATTGGGGCTCCTCGAAAACGCAGTATTTT.

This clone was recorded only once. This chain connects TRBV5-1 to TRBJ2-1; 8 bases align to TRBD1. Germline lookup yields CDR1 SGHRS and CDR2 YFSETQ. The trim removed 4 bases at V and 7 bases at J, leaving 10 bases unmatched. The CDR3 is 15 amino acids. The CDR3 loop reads CASSNTDRGRNEQFF. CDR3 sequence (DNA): TGCGCCAGCAGCAACACTGACAGGGGTCGTAATGAGCAGTTCTTC.

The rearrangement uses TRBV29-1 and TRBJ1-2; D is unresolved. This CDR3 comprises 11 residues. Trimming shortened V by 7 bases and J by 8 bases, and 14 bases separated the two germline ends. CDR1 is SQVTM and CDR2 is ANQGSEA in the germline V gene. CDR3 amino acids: CSAKEERGYTF. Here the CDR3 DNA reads TGCAGCGCCAAGGAGGAACGGGGCTACACCTTC.

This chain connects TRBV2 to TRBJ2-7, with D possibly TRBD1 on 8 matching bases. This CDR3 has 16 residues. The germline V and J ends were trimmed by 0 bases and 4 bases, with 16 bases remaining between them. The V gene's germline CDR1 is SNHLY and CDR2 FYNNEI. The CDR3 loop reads CASSEAGGTGLYEQYF. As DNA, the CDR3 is TGTGCCAGCAGTGAAGCGGGGGGGACAGGACTATACGAGCAGTACTTC.

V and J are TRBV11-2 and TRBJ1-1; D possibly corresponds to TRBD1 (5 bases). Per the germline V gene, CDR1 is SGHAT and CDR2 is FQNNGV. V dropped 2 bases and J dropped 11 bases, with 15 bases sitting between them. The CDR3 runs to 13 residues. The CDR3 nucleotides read TGTGCCAGCAGCTTATCAGGGCGGAAGGGGGCTTTCTTT. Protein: CASSLSGRKGAFF.

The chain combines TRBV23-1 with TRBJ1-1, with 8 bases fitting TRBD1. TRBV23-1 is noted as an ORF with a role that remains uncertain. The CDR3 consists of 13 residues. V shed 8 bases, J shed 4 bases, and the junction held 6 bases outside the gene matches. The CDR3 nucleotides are TGCGCCAGCCCGGGACAGGATCCCACTGAAGCTTTCTTT. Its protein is CASPGQDPTEAFF.

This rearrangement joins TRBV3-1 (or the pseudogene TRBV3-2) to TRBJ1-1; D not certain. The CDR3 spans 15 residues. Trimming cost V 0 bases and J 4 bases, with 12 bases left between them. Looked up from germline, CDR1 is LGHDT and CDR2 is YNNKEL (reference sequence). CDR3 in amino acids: CASSQDYGVGTEAFF. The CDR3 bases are TGTGCCAGCAGCCAAGATTACGGGGTGGGCACTGAAGCTTTCTTT.

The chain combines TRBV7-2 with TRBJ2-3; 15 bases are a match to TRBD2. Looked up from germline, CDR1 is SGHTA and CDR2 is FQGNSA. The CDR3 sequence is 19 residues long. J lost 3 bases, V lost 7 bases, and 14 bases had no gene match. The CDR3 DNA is TGTGCCAGCAACGGACTAGCGGGGGGGGCTAGCCCTCTGACAGATACGCAGTATTTT. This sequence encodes CASNGLAGGASPLTDTQYF.

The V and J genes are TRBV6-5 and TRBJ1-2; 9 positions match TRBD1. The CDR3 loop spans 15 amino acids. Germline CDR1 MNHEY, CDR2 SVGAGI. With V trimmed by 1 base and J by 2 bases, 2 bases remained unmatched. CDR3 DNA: TGTGCCAGCAGTTACTGGACAGGGGAGAACTATGGCTACACCTTC. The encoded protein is CASSYWTGENYGYTF.

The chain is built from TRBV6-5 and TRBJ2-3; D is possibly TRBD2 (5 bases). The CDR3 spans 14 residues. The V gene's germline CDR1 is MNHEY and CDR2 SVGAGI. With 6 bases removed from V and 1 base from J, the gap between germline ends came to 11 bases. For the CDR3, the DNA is TGTGCCAGCAGACTGGACGGGGGCACAGATACGCAGTATTTT. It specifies CASRLDGGTDTQYF.

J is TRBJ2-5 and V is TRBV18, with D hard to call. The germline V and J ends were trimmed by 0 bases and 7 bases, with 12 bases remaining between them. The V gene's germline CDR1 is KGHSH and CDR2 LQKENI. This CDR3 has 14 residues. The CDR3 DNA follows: TGTGCCAGCTCACCACCTCCAAAGCGCGGGACCCAGTACTTC. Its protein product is CASSPPPKRGTQYF.

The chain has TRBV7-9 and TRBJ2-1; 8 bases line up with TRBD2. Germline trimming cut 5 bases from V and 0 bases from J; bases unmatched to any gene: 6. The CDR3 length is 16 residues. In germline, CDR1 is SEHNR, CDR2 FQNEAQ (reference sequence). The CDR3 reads CASSGSGRVSYNEQFF. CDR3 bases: TGTGCCAGCAGCGGAAGCGGGAGAGTCTCCTACAATGAGCAGTTCTTC.

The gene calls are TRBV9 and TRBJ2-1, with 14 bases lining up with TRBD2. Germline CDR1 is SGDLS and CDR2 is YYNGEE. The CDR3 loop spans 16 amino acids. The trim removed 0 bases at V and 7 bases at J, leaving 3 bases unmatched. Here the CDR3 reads CASSVGGLAGANEQFF. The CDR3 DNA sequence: TGTGCCAGCAGCGTAGGGGGACTAGCGGGGGCAAATGAGCAGTTCTTC.

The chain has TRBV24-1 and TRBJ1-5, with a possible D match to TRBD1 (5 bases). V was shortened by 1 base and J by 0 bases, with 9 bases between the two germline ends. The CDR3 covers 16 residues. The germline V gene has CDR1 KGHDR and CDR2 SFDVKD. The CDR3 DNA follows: TGTGCCACCAGTGATTTCCGACAGAATAGCAATCAGCCCCAGCATTTT. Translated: CATSDFRQNSNQPQHF.

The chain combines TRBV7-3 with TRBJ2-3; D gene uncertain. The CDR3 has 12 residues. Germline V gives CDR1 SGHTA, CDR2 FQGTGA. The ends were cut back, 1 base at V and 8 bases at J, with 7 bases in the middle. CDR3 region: CASSLSGGTQYF. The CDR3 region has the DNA TGTGCCAGCAGCTTAAGTGGCGGTACGCAGTATTTT.

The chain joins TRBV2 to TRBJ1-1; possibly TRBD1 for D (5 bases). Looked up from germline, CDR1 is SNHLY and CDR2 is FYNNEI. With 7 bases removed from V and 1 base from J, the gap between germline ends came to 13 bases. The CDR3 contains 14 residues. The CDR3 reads CASNPRRGNTEAFF. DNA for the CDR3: TGTGCCAGCAATCCTCGGAGGGGGAACACTGAAGCTTTCTTT.

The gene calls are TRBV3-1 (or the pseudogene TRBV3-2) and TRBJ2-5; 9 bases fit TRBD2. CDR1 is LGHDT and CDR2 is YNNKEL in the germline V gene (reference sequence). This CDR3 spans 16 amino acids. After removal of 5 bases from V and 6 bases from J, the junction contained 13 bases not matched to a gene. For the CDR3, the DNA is TGTGCCAGCAGCAGCTCCGTGGGACTAGCCACGCAGACCCAGTACTTC. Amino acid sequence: CASSSSVGLATQTQYF.

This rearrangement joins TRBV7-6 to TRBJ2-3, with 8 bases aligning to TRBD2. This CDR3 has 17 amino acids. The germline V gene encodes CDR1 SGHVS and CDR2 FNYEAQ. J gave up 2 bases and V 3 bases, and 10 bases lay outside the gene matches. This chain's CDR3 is CASSLVPSGLATDTQYF. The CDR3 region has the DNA TGTGCCAGCAGCTTGGTCCCTAGCGGGCTTGCCACAGATACGCAGTATTTT.

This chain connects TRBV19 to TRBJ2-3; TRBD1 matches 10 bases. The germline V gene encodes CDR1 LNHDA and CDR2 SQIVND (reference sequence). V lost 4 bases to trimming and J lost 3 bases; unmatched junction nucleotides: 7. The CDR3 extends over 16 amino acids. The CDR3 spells CASSKRQGARTDTQYF. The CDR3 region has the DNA TGTGCCAGTAGTAAAAGACAGGGGGCGCGAACAGATACGCAGTATTTT.

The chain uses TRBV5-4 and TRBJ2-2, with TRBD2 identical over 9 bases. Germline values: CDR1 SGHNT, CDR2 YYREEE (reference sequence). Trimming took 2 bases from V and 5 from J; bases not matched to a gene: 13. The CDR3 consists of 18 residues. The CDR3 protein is CASSFGAGGPARTGELFF. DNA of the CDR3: TGTGCCAGCAGCTTCGGGGCGGGAGGGCCGGCTCGAACCGGGGAGCTGTTTTTT.

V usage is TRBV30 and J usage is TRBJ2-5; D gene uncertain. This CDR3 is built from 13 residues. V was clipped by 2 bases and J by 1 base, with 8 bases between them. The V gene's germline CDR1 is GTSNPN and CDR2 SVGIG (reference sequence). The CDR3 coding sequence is TGTGCCTGGAGTCGAGGCTCCCAAGAGACCCAGTACTTC. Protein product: CAWSRGSQETQYF.

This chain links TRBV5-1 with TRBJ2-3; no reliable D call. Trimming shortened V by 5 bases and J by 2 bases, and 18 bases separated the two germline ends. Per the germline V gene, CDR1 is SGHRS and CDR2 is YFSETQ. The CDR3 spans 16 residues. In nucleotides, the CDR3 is TGCGCCAGCAGTCCATTAACCGTTTCTAACACAGATACGCAGTATTTT. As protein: CASSPLTVSNTDTQYF.

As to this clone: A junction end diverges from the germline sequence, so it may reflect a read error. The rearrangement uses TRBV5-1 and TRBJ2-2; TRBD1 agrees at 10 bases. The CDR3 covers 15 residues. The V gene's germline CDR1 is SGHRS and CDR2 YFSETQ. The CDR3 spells CASRLGQGYPGELFF. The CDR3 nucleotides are TGCGCCAGCAGGTTGGGACAGGGGTATCCCGGGGAGCTGTTTTTT. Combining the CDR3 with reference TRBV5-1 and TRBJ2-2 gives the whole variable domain KAGVTQTPRYLIKTRGQQVTLSCSPISGHRSVSWYQQTPGQGLQFLFEYFSETQRNKGNFPGRFSGRQFSNSRSEMNVSTLELGDSALYLCASRLGQGYPGELFFGEGSRLTVL.

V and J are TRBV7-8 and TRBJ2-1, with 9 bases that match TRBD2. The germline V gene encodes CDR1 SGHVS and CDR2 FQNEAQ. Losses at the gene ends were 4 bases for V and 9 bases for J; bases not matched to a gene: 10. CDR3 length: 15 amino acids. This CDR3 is CASSSRGPSGVEQFF. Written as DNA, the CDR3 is TGTGCCAGCAGCTCAAGGGGTCCTAGCGGGGTTGAGCAGTTCTTC.

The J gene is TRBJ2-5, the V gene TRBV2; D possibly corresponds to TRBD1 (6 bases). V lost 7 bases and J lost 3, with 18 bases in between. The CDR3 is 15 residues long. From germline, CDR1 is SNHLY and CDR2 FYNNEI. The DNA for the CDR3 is TGTGCCAGCACCTTTCCCAGGGGAAACGAAGAGACCCAGTACTTC. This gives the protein CASTFPRGNEETQYF.